This entry lists 7 T cell receptor beta chains sequenced from one sample in a study of blood T cell repertoires in COVID-19. Libraries were prepared by immunoSEQ multiplex PCR; TCRdb keeps only in-frame clonotypes and omits some of them. The sample contains about 210,000 clones, 88% of which appear only once. Sequences were obtained from PBMCs or T cells enriched from blood (not recorded which). Source of these receptors: a woman in her 40s with acute COVID-19.

This clone was recorded once. The rearrangement joins TRBV5-1 to TRBJ2-7; tentatively, D is TRBD2 (5 bases). The CDR3 consists of 13 residues. Trimming pared 2 bases from V and 2 bases from J, leaving 8 bases between. Germline CDR1 SGHRS, CDR2 YFSETQ. The CDR3 here is CASSFDSAYEQYF. The CDR3 DNA reads as TGCGCCAGCAGCTTCGATAGCGCCTACGAGCAGTACTTC.

This chain uses TRBV6-5 with TRBJ1-1; the match to TRBD1 covers 7 bases. This CDR3 has 12 residues. The junction had 2 bases not matched to a gene; V was cut back by 6 bases and J by 4 bases. Germline lookup yields CDR1 MNHEY and CDR2 SVGAGI. The DNA for the CDR3 is TGTGCCAGCAGACAGGGGTTCACTGAAGCTTTCTTT. It yields the protein CASRQGFTEAFF.

The chain uses TRBV6-5 and TRBJ2-7, with TRBD2 matching over 11 bases. Germline V gene data show CDR1 as MNHEY and CDR2 as SVGAGI. Losses at the gene ends were 5 bases for V and 4 bases for J; bases not matched to a gene: 7. This CDR3 contains 15 residues. DNA for the CDR3: TGTGCCAGCAGTCGTCCGGGACTAGCGGAATACGAGCAGTACTTC. This translates into CASSRPGLAEYEQYF.

This chain uses TRBV14 with TRBJ2-5, with 9 positions matching TRBD1. J gave up 5 bases and V 2 bases, and 9 bases lay outside the gene matches. Germline CDR1 reads SGHDN; CDR2 reads FVKESK. The CDR3 length is 16 residues. The CDR3 nucleotides read TGTGCCAGCAGCCAATTGGGTCGGACAGGGGCGGAGACCCAGTACTTC. Residues: CASSQLGRTGAETQYF. The full variable domain, rest sourced from reference TRBV14 and TRBJ2-5, is EAGVTQFPSHSVIEKGQTVTLRCDPISGHDNLYWYRRVMGKEIKFLLHFVKESKQDESGMPNNRFLAERTGGTYSTLKVQPAELEDSGVYFCASSQLGRTGAETQYFGPGTRLLVL.

This chain connects TRBV5-4 to TRBJ2-5; 10 nucleotides line up with TRBD1. Unmatched junction bases numbered 4, after V lost 3 bases and J lost 2 bases. The CDR3 spans 15 residues. Germline lookup yields CDR1 SGHNT and CDR2 YYREEE (reference sequence). CDR3 nucleotide sequence: TGTGCCAGCAGCTCTGGGGGACAGGGGCAAGAGACCCAGTACTTC. Translated, it gives CASSSGGQGQETQYF.

The chain is built from TRBV7-2 and TRBJ2-7; the match to TRBD2 covers 7 bases. This CDR3 comprises 15 residues. The germline V gene has CDR1 SGHTA and CDR2 FQGNSA. J lost 2 bases, V lost 5 bases, and 9 bases had no gene match. DNA of the CDR3: TGTGCCAGCAGCACCCAGCGGGGCCAAACCTACGAGCAGTACTTC. It is translated as CASSTQRGQTYEQYF.

CDR3 sequence reads: CASSSFQGAEAFF. CDR3 in DNA: TGTGCCAGCAGCTCGTTTCAGGGGGCTGAAGCTTTCTTT. This chain uses TRBV7-2 with TRBJ1-1; TRBD1 aligns across 7 bases. With V trimmed by 4 bases and J by 6 bases, 5 bases remained unmatched. Per germline, CDR1 SGHTA and CDR2 FQGNSA. There are 13 residues in the CDR3.